This T cell receptor (beta chain) was retrieved from a study of T cells in Graves' hyperthyroidism and ophthalmopathy. This clonotype showed up just a few times. Antigen specificity is unknown. Amplified TCR beta CDR3 regions came from RNA transcripts. Using the HTBI primer set, a first-round RT-PCR was run on the TCR CDR3. TCRdb itself ran the multiplex PCR reads through MiXCR, one entry per CDR3 protein. The repertoire consists of roughly 500,000 distinct CDR3 sequences, with roughly 23% occurring once and the leading ten covering about 49%. PBMCs were derived from around 10 ml fresh peripheral blood. V was pared by 5 bases and J by 4 bases, with 13 bases between. Germline assignment: CDR1 SGHTA and CDR2 FQGTGA. The CDR3 sequence is 14 residues long. Study-wide results and limits: The model made its ophthalmopathy prediction, and onset followed a median 6.5 months later.

The specimen was blood. The chain combines TRBV7-3 with TRBJ2-3; no firm D call. This TCR was recovered from a woman in her sixties or seventies with Graves' ophthalmopathy. The chain's CDR3 is CASSKSPTSDTQYF. CDR3 nucleotides: TGTGCCAGCAGCAAATCCCCTACCTCAGATACGCAGTATTTT.